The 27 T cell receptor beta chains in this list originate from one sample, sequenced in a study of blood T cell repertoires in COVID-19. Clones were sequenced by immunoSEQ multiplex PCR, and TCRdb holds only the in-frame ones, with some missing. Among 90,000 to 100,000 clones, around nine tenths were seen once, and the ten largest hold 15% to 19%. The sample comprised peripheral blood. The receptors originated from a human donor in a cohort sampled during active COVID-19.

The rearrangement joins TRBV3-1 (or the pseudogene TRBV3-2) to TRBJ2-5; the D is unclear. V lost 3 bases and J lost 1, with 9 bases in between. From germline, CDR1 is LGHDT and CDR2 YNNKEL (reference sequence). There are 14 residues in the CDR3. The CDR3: CASSHSYSQETQYF. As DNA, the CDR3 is TGTGCCAGCAGCCACTCTTACAGCCAAGAGACCCAGTACTTC.

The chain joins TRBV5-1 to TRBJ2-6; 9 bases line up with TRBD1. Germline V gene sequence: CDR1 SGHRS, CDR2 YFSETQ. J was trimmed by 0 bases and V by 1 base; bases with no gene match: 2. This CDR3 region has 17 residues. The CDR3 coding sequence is TGCGCCAGCAGCTTGCTGACAGGGGGCTCTGGGGCCAACGTCCTGACTTTC. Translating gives CASSLLTGGSGANVLTF.

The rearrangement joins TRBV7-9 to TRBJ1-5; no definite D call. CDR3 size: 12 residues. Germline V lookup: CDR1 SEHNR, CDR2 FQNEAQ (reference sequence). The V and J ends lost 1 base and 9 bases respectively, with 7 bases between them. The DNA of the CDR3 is TGTGCCAGCAGCTTAGGAGCCCTGCCCCAGCATTTT. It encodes CASSLGALPQHF.

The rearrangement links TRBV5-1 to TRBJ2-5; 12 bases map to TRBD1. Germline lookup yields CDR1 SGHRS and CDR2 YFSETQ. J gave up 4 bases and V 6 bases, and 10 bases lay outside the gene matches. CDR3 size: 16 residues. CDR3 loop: CASKNMGQGAGETQYF. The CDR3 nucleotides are TGCGCCAGCAAAAATATGGGACAGGGGGCGGGAGAGACCCAGTACTTC.

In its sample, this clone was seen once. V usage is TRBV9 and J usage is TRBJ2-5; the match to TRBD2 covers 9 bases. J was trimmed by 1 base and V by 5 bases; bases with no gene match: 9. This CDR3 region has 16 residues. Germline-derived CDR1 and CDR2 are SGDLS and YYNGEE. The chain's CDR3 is CASSPRLAEIQETQYF. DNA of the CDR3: TGTGCCAGCAGTCCCCGACTAGCGGAAATCCAAGAGACCCAGTACTTC.

The CDR3 loop reads CASSEGLSGAQETQYF. The DNA of the CDR3 is TGTGCCAGCAGTGAAGGGCTTAGCGGGGCACAAGAGACCCAGTACTTC. The chain employs TRBV2 and TRBJ2-5; 8 bases map to TRBD2. The CDR3 consists of 16 residues. V shed 1 base, J shed 2 bases, and the junction held 6 bases outside the gene matches. Germline CDR1 is SNHLY and CDR2 is FYNNEI.

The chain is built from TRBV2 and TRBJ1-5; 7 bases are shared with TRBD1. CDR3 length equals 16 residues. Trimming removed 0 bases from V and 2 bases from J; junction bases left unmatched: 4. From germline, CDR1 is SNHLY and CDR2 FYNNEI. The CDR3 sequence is CASSEANRGGNQPQHF. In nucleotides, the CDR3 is TGTGCCAGCAGTGAAGCCAACAGGGGAGGCAATCAGCCCCAGCATTTT.

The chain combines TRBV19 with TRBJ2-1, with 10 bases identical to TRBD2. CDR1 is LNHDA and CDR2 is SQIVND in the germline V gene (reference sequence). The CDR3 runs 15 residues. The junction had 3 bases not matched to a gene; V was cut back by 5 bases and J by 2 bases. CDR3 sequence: CASSVAGGTYNEQFF. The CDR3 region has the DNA TGTGCCAGTAGTGTAGCGGGAGGTACCTACAATGAGCAGTTCTTC.

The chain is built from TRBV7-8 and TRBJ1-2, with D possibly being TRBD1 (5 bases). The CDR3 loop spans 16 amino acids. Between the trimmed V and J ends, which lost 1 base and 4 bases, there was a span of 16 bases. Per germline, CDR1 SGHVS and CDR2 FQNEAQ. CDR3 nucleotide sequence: TGTGCCAGCAGCTTAGAGTCGCCCGGGGGGAGCTATGGCTACACCTTC. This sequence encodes CASSLESPGGSYGYTF.

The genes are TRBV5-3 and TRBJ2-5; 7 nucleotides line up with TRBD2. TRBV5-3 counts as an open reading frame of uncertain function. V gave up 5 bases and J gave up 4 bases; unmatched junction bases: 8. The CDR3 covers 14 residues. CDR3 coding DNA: TGTGCCAGAAGGCCACCTAGCGGCCGAGAGACCCAGTACTTC. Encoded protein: CARRPPSGRETQYF.

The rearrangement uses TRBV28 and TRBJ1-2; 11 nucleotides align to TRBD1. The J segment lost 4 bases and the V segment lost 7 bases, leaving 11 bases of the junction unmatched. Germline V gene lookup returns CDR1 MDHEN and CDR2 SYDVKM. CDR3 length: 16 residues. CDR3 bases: TGTGCCAGCATTCCAGGACAGGGGGCTCGGGGCTATGGCTACACCTTC. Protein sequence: CASIPGQGARGYGYTF.

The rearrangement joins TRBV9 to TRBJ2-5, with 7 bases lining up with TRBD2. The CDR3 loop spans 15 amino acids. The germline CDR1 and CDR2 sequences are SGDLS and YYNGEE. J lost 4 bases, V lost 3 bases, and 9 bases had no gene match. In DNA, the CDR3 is TGTGCCAGCAGCGGATTAATAGCGGGTTCAGAGACCCAGTACTTC. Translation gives CASSGLIAGSETQYF. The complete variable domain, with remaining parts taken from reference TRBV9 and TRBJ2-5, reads DSGVTQTPKHLITATGQRVTLRCSPRSGDLSVYWYQQSLDQGLQFLIQYYNGEERAKGNILERFSAQQFPDLHSELNLSSLELGDSALYFCASSGLIAGSETQYFGPGTRLLVL.

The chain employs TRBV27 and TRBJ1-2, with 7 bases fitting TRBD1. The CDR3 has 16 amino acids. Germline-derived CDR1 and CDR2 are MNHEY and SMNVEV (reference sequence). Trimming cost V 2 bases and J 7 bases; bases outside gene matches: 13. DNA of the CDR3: TGTGCCAGCAGTTTAGAATCTGGGCAGGGGGTTCTTGGCTACACCTTC. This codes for CASSLESGQGVLGYTF.

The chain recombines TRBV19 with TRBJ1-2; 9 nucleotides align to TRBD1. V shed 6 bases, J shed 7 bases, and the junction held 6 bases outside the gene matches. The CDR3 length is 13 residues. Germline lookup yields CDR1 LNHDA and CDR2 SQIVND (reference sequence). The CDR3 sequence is CASRGQGRFGYTF. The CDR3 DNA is TGTGCCAGTAGGGGACAGGGTCGGTTTGGCTACACCTTC. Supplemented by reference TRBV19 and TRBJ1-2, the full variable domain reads DGGITQSPKYLFRKEGQNVTLSCEQNLNHDAMYWYRQDPGQGLRLIYYSQIVNDFQKGDIAEGYSVSREKKESFPLTVTSAQKNPTAFYLCASRGQGRFGYTFGSGTRLTVV.

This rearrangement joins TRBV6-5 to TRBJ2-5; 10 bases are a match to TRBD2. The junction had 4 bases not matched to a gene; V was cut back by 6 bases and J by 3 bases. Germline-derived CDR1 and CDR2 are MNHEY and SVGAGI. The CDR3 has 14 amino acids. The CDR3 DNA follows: TGTGCCAGCAGCAGACTAGCGGGTAAAGAGACCCAGTACTTC. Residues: CASSRLAGKETQYF.

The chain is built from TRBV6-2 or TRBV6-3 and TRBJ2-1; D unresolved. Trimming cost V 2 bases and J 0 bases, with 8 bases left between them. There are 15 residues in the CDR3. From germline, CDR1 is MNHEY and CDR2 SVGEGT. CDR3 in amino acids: CASSYRQISYNEQFF. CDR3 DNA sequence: TGTGCCAGCAGTTACCGACAAATCTCCTACAATGAGCAGTTCTTC.

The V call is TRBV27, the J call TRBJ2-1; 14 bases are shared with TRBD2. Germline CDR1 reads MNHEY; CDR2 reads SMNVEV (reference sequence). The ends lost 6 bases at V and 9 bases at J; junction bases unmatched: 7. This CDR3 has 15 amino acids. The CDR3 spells CASSQTSGRGSEQFF. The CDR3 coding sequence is TGTGCCAGCAGCCAGACTAGCGGGAGGGGTAGTGAGCAGTTCTTC.

The CDR3 sequence: CASSMGQPGAFF. The CDR3 DNA follows: TGTGCCAGTAGCATGGGACAGCCGGGGGCTTTCTTT. The V gene is TRBV19, the J gene TRBJ1-1, with 7 bases aligning to TRBD1. After removal of 6 bases from V and 11 bases from J, the junction contained 9 bases not matched to a gene. In germline, CDR1 is LNHDA, CDR2 SQIVND (reference sequence). CDR3 length: 12 residues.

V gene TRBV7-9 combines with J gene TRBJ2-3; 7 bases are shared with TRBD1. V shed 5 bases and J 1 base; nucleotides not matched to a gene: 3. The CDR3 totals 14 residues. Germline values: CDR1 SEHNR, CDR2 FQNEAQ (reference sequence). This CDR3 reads CASSEGQRTDTQYF. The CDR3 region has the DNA TGTGCCAGCAGCGAGGGACAGCGCACAGATACGCAGTATTTT.

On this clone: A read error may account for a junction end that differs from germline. CDR3 DNA sequence: TGTGCCTGGGGACAGGGGAGCTCTGGAGCCAACGTCCTGACTTTC. Amino acids: CAWGQGSSGANVLTF. The chain has TRBV30 and TRBJ2-6, with 9 positions matching TRBD1. This CDR3 is 15 amino acids long. Per the germline V gene, CDR1 is GTSNPN and CDR2 is SVGIG (reference sequence).

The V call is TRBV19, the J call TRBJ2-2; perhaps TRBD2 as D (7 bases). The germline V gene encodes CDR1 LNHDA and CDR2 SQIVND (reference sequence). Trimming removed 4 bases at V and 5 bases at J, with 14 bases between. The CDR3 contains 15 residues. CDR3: CASSRGGGPTGELFF. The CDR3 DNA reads TGTGCCAGTAGTAGAGGCGGGGGCCCGACCGGGGAGCTGTTTTTT. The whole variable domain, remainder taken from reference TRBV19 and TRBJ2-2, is DGGITQSPKYLFRKEGQNVTLSCEQNLNHDAMYWYRQDPGQGLRLIYYSQIVNDFQKGDIAEGYSVSREKKESFPLTVTSAQKNPTAFYLCASSRGGGPTGELFFGEGSRLTVL.

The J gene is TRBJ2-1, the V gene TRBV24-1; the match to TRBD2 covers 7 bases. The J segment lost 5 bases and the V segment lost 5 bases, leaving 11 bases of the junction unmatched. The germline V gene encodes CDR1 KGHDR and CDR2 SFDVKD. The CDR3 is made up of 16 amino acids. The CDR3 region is CATSGGAGLADNEQFF. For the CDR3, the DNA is TGTGCCACCAGTGGAGGAGCGGGGCTAGCGGACAATGAGCAGTTCTTC.

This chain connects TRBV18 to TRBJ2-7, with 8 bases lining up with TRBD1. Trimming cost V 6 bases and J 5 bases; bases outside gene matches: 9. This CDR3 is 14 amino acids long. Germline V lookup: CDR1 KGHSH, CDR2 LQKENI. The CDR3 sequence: CASSASGGANEQYF. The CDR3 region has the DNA TGTGCCAGCTCTGCGTCAGGGGGCGCTAACGAGCAGTACTTC. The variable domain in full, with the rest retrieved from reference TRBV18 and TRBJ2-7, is NAGVMQNPRHLVRRRGQEARLRCSPMKGHSHVYWYRQLPEEGLKFMVYLQKENIIDESGMPKERFSAEFPKEGPSILRIQQVVRGDSAAYFCASSASGGANEQYFGPGTRLTVT.

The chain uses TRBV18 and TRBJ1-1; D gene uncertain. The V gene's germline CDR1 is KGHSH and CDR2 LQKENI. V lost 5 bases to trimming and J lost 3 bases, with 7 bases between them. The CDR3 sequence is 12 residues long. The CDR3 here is CASSSADTEAFF. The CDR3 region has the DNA TGTGCCAGCTCAAGTGCAGACACTGAAGCTTTCTTT.

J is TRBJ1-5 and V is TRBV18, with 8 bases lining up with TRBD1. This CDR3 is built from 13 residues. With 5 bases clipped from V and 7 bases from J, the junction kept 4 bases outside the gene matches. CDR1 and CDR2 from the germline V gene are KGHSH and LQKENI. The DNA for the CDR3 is TGTGCCAGCTCATTGGGACAGGACCAGCCCCAGCATTTT. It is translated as CASSLGQDQPQHF.

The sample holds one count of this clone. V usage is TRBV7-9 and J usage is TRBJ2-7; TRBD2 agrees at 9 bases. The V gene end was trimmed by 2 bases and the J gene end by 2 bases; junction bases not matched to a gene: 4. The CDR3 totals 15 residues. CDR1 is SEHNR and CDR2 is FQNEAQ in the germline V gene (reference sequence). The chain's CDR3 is CASSLSQRGAYEQYF. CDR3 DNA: TGTGCCAGCAGCTTATCCCAGCGGGGGGCCTACGAGCAGTACTTC. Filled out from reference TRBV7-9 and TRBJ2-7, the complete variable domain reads DTGVSQNPRHKITKRGQNVTFRCDPISEHNRLYWYRQTLGQGPEFLTYFQNEAQLEKSRLLSDRFSAERPKGSFSTLEIQRTEQGDSAMYLCASSLSQRGAYEQYFGPGTRLTVT.

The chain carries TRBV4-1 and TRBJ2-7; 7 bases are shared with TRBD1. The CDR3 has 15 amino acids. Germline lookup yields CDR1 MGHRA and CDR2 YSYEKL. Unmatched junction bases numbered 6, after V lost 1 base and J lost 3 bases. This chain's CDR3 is CASSQADRDGYEQYF. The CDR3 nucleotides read TGCGCCAGCAGCCAAGCCGACAGGGACGGCTACGAGCAGTACTTC.